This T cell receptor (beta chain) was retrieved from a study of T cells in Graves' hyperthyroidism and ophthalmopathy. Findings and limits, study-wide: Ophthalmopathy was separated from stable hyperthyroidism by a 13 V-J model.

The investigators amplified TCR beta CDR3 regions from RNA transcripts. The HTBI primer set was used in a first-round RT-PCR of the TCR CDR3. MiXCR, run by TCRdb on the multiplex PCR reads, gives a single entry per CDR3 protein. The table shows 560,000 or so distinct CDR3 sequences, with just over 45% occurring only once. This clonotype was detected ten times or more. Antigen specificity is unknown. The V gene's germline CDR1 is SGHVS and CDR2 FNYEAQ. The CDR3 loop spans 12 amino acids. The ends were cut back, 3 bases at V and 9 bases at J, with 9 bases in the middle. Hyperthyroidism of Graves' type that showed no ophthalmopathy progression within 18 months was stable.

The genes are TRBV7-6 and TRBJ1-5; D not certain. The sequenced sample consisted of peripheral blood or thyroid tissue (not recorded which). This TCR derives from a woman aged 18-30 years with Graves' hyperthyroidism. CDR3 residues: CASSFSGGPQHF. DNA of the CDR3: TGTGCCAGCAGCTTTAGTGGTGGGCCCCAGCATTTT.